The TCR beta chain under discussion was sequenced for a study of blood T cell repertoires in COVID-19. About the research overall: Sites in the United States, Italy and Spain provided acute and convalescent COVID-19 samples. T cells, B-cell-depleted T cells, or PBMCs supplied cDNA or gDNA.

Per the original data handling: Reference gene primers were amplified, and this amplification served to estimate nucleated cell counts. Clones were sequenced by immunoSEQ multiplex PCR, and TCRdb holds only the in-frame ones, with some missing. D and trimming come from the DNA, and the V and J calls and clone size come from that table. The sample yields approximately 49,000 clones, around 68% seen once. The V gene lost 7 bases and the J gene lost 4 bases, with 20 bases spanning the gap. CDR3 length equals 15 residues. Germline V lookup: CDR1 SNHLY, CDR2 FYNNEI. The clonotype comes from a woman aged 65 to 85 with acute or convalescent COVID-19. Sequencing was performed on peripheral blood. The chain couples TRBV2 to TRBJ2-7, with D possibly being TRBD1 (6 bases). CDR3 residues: CASTKWVQGHYEQYF. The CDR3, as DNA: TGTGCCAGCACCAAGTGGGTACAGGGCCATTACGAGCAGTACTTC.